The rows below give T cell receptor beta chains drawn from one sample of a study of blood T cells in healthy people across ages. In TCRdb, the 5' RACE reads were re-called with MiXCR into one record per CDR3 protein. In the table there are about 570,000 distinct CDR3 sequences, about a quarter of which are singletons. Separately, the same data were catalogued under a study of T cells of mothers and their children.

The sample consisted of blood. All receptors come from a boy between 2 and 10 years old in good health. CDR3s include the opening cysteine and the closing phenylalanine or tryptophan. The order of the fields is CDR3 DNA, CDR3 protein, D gene, clone size, V gene, J gene. D genes are given only for firm matches. Clone size is stated in some rows and not others, as once, few, many or a class when expanded.

TGCAGTCCCGGGCCCACCTATGGCTACACCTTC	CSPGPTYGYTF	-	-	TRBV20-1	TRBJ1-2
TGTGCCATCACAACCGCCGGTTTGAATGAGCAGTTCTTC	CAITTAGLNEQFF	-	-	TRBV10-3	TRBJ2-1
TGTGCCAGCAGCAACCGTCCGACCTACGAGCAGTACTTC	CASSNRPTYEQYF	-	-	TRBV7-2	TRBJ2-7
TGCGCCAGCAGCCAAGATTTAGCGGACCACTGGGAGCACTACTTC	CASSQDLADHWEHYF	-	once	TRBV4-1	TRBJ2-7
TGCAGTGCTAGGACGGGCGGGAGTTCGTCTGCCGGGGAGCTGTTTTTT	CSARTGGSSSAGELFF	TRBD2	-	TRBV20-1	TRBJ2-2
TGTGCCAGCAGTCCTATAGCGGGAGGGGAGACCCAGTACTTC	CASSPIAGGETQYF	TRBD2	-	TRBV28	TRBJ2-5
TGCGCCAGCAGAAGGGAGACTAGCGGGAGAAATGAGCAGTTCTTC	CASRRETSGRNEQFF	TRBD2	many	TRBV5-1	TRBJ2-1
TGCGCCAGCAGCTTGAGTGGGATGGTGGGGTACAATGAGCAGTTCTTC	CASSLSGMVGYNEQFF	-	-	TRBV5-1	TRBJ2-1
TGTGCCAGCAGCGTAGGGCACGGCAACACCGGGGAGCTGTTTTTT	CASSVGHGNTGELFF	-	-	TRBV9	TRBJ2-2
TGTGCCAGCCGTAGGGGAGGTCAGCCCCAGCATTTT	CASRRGGQPQHF	-	few	TRBV12-3/TRBV12-4	TRBJ1-5
TGTGCCAGCCAGGACTCCCGCTACGAGCAGTACTTC	CASQDSRYEQYF	-	-	TRBV3-1	TRBJ2-7
TGTGCCAGCAGTTACATTTCGGGACTAGCGGGGGCCAATGAGCAGTTCTTC	CASSYISGLAGANEQFF	TRBD2	few	TRBV6-5	TRBJ2-1
TGTGCCAGCAGTGGGGATGATGGGACTAGGTCGTTCGTCGGGGTAGATGAGCAGTTCTTC	CASSGDDGTRSFVGVDEQFF	TRBD2	-	TRBV12-3/TRBV12-4	TRBJ2-1